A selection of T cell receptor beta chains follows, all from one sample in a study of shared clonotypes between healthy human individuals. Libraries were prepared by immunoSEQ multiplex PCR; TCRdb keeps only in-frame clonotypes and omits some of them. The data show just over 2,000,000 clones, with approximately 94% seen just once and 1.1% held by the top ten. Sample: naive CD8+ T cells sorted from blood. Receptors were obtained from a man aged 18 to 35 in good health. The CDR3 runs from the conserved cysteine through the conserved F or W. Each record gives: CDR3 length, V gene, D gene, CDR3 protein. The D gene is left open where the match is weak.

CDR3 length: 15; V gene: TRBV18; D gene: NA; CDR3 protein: CASSPPVGGTGELFF
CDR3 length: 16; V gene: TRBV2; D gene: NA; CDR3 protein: CASSDPRERGSYEQYF
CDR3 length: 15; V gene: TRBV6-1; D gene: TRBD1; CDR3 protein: CASRATGGAGTEAFF
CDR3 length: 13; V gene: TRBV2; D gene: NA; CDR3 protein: CASRPTATDGYTF
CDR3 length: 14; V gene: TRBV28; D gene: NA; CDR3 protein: CASSSSLTKNIQYF
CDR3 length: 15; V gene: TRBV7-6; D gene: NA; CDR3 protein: CASSLGTWNTGELFF
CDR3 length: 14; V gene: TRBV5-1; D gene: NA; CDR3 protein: CASSLRTQTYEQYF
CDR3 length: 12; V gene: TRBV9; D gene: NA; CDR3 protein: CASSGGPDTQYF
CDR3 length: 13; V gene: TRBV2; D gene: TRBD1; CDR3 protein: CASGQDSYNEQFF
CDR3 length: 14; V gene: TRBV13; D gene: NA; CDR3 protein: CASSLDRQQETQYF
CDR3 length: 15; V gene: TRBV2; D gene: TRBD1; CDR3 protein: CASSGDSLPFYEQYF
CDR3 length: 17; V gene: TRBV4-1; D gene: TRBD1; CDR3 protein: CASSDRQGPSYNSPLHF
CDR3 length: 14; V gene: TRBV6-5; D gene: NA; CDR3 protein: CASSYGGEDTEAFF
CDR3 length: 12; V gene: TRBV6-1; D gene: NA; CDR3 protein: CASSAPGDGYTF
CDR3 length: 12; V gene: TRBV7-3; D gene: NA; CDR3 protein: CASSPRRQPQHF
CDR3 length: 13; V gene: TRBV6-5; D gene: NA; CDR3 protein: CASSYGAPYEQYF
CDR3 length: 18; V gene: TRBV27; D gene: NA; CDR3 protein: CASGKNGATPLHTGELFF
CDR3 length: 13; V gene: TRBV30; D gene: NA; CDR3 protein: CAWSGDLEEPQHF
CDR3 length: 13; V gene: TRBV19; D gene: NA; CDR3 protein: CASSLGGNYGYTF
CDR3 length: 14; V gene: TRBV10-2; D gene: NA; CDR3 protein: CASRLGASYNEQFF
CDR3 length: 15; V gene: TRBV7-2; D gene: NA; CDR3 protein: CASSLGPEGGYEQYF
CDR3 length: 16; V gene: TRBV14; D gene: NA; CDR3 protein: CASSPTRRGGPGELFF
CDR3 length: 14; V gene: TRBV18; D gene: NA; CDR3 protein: CASSQQGLSYEQYF
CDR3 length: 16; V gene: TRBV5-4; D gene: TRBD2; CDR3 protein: CASSSRLAGGLETQYF
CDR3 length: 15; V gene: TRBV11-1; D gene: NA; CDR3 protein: CASSPERVLNYEQYF
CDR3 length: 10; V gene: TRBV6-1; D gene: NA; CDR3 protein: CATLTYEQYF
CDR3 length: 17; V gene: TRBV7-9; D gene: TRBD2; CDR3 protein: CASSATSASLIYNEQFF
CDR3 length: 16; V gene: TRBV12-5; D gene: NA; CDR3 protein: CASGLNKTGPNEKLFF
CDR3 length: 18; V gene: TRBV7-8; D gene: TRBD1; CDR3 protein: CASSFITTSTGEEVGYTF
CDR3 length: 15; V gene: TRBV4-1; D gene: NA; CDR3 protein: CASSLQVGGTYEQYF
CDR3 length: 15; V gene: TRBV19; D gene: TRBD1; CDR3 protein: CASTPDREREEKLFF
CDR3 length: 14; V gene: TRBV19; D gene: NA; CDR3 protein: CASSISPESYEQYF
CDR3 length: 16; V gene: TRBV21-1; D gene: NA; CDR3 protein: CASSKERLAQGETQYF
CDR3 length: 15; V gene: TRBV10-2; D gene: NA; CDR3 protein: CASSESLGNKRELFF
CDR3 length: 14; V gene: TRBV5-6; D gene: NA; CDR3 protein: CASSLGGATDTQYF
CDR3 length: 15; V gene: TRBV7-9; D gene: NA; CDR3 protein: CASSPIPASYNEQFF
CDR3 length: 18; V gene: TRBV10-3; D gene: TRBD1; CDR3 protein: CAISESQNRGGAGYGYTF
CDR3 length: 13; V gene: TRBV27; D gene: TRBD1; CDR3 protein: CASSLGRGYEQYF
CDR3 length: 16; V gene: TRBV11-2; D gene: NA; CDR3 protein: CASRTLGAAYQETQHF
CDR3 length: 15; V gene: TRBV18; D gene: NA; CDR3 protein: CASSPFTDLQETQYF
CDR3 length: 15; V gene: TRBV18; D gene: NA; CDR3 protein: CASSNPGTRSYEQYF
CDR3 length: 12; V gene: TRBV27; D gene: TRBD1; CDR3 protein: CASRDRAHEQYF
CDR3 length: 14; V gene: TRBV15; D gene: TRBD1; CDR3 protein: CATNPGTGDTEAFF
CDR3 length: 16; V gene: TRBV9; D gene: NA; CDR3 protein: CASSVDFGAANTEAFF
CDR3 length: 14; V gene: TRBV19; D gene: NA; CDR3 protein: CASSVPSGNTEAFF
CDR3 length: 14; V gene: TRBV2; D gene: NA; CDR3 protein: CASSEAGDGETQYF
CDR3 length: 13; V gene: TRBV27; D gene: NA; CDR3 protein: CASSPQATGELFF
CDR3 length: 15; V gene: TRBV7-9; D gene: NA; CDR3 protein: CASSLPGAQSYEQYF
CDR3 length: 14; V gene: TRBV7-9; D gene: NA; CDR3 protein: CASSPDYQQETQYF
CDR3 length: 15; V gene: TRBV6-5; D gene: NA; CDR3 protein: CASSYSNPDSGELFF
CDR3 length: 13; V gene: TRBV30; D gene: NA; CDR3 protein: CAWSVIQNTEAFF
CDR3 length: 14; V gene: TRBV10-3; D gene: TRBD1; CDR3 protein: CATSLRDRADTQYF
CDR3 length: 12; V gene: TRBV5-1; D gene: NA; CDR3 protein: CASSLWGAEAFF
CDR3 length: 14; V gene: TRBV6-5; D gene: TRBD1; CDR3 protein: CASSYSSQGVGYTF
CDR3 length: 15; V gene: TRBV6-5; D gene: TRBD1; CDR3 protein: CASSYSSGTGDGYTF
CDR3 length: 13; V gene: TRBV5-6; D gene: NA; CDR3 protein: CASSLGESYEQYF